This T cell receptor (beta chain) stems from a study of metastatic and nonmetastatic thyroid tumors. Study overall: Comparative analysis of repertoires was undertaken across blood and tumor or nodule tissue obtained from malignant and benign thyroid patients. Study-level findings and limits: Relative to benign nodules, malignant thyroid tumors were reportedly characterized by significantly elevated TCR beta diversity in blood and tumor.

Per the original data handling: Construction of a distant-metastasis classifier for papillary thyroid cancer relied on CDR3 differences across clinicopathological groups. TCRdb redid the clone calls on the PCR reads using MiXCR. TCRdb assigned the V and J calls; the authors' analysis was not used. The data contain some 27,000 clones, under 25% of them singletons. Details on this clone: Its antigen is undetermined. One end of the junction fails to match germline, which may point to a read error.

Thyroid surgery took place with no prior treatment in any patient. This receptor was identified in a male donor with papillary thyroid cancer or a benign thyroid nodule (not recorded which). Some clones in this sample may be carry-over from other donors' samples. Material for sequencing was blood.

The CDR3 is CAFLTTPGNKPKHF. The CDR3 DNA reads TGTGCCTTTCTAACTACCCCAGGGAATAAGCCCAAGCATTTT. The chain is built from TRBV30 and TRBJ1-5; tentatively, D is TRBD1 (5 bases). Germline V gene data show CDR1 as GTSNPN and CDR2 as SVGIG (reference sequence). There are 14 residues in the CDR3.